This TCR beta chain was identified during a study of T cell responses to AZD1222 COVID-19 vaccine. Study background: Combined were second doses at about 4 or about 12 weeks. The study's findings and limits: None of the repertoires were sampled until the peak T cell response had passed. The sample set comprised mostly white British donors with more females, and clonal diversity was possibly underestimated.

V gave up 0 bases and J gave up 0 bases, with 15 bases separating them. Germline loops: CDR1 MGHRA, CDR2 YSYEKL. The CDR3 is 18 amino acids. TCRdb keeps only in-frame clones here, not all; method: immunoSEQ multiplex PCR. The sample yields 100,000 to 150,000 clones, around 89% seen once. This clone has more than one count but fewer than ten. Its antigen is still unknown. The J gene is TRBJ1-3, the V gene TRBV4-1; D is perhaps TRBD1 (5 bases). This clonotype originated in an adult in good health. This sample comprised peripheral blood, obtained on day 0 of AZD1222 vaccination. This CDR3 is CASSQEWRGATSGNTIYF. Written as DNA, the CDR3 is TGCGCCAGCAGCCAAGAATGGAGGGGAGCCACCTCTGGAAACACCATATATTTT.